The rows below give T cell receptor beta chains drawn from one sample of a study of CD8+ T cells in alopecia areata. Repertoires were generated with immunoSEQ multiplex PCR, while TCRdb's copy carries only in-frame clones and drops some. The sample contains approximately 110,000 clones, roughly three fifths of which appear only once. This specimen was CD4+ T cells sorted from blood, taken at week 24, from a patient treated with tofacitinib. All receptors come from a human donor with alopecia areata. CDR3s include the opening cysteine and the closing phenylalanine or tryptophan.

V gene: TRBV18; CDR3 protein: CASSPGTGEKLFF
V gene: TRBV18; CDR3 protein: CASSPRQGVNSPLHF
V gene: TRBV7-8; CDR3 protein: CASSSRGVRTYEQYF
V gene: TRBV29-1; CDR3 protein: CSVVDRVGETQYF
V gene: TRBV7-2; CDR3 protein: CASSPRVDQPQHF
V gene: TRBV5-1; CDR3 protein: CASSRGGTSGGYEQYF
V gene: TRBV30; CDR3 protein: CAWTRGTPSTQYF
V gene: TRBV29-1; CDR3 protein: CSVVLAGAQETQYF
V gene: TRBV7-2; CDR3 protein: CASSLQGSNEKLFF
V gene: TRBV18; CDR3 protein: CASSPPVAYEQYF
V gene: TRBV5-1; CDR3 protein: CASSLEETQYF
V gene: TRBV9; CDR3 protein: CASSVEFYTEAFF